The 31 T cell receptor beta chains below were found in one sample sequenced in a study of CD8 T cells in Susac syndrome. It was with random hexamers that about 0.45 to 1 ug RNA was reverse transcribed. TCRdb reanalysed the immunoSEQ multiplex PCR reads using MiXCR and keeps one entry per CDR3 protein. The sample lists around 270,000 distinct CDR3 sequences, around nine tenths seen once, with 0.18% in the top ten. The specimen was CD8+ T cells from PBMCs. All receptors come from a human donor with multiple sclerosis.

The rearrangement joins TRBV5-6 to TRBJ2-7; D might be TRBD2 (5 bases). V was pared by 1 base and J by 3 bases, with 11 bases between. The CDR3 sequence is 14 residues long. The germline V gene encodes CDR1 SGHDT and CDR2 YYEEEE. The chain's CDR3 is CASSLSTLDYEQYF. In nucleotides, the CDR3 is TGTGCCAGCAGCTTGTCAACACTAGACTACGAGCAGTACTTC. Full variable domain (missing parts from reference TRBV5-6 and TRBJ2-7): DAGVTQSPTHLIKTRGQQVTLRCSPKSGHDTVSWYQQALGQGPQFIFQYYEEEERQRGNFPDRFSGHQFPNYSSELNVNALLLGDSALYLCASSLSTLDYEQYFGPGTRLTVT.

This clonotype was counted a single time. V usage is TRBV20-1 and J usage is TRBJ1-1, with D maybe TRBD1 (6 bases). Germline V gives CDR1 DFQATT, CDR2 SNEGSKA (reference sequence). V was trimmed by 5 bases and J by 3 bases, leaving 16 bases between them. The CDR3 is 14 amino acids. The CDR3 here is CSAGGGGRHTEAFF. The CDR3 region has the DNA TGCAGTGCTGGAGGGGGGGGCCGGCACACTGAAGCTTTCTTT.

This chain connects TRBV2 to TRBJ2-4, with 7 positions matching TRBD1. CDR3 length: 16 residues. After removal of 3 bases from V and 4 bases from J, the junction contained 9 bases not matched to a gene. Per germline, CDR1 SNHLY and CDR2 FYNNEI. The CDR3 sequence is CASSDGTVLPKNIQYF. For the CDR3, the DNA is TGTGCCAGCAGTGATGGGACAGTTCTGCCTAAAAACATTCAGTACTTC.

The genes are TRBV4-2 and TRBJ1-1, with TRBD1 as a possible D gene (5 bases). Germline CDR1 is LGHNA and CDR2 is YNFKEQ. Trimming cost V 3 bases and J 0 bases, with 11 bases left between them. The CDR3 loop spans 15 amino acids. The CDR3 is CASSHIETVNTEAFF. The CDR3 bases are TGTGCCAGCAGCCACATCGAGACAGTGAACACTGAAGCTTTCTTT.

The rearrangement links TRBV6-2 or TRBV6-3 to TRBJ2-7; D not resolved. Germline CDR1 is MNHEY and CDR2 is SVGEGT. The CDR3 runs 16 residues. V dropped 0 bases and J dropped 5 bases, with 17 bases sitting between them. CDR3 residues: CASSYSTSPDMDEQYF. In nucleotides, the CDR3 is TGTGCCAGCAGTTACTCGACCTCACCCGATATGGACGAGCAGTACTTC.

V is TRBV4-2 and J is TRBJ1-4, with D hard to call. This CDR3 has 15 residues. Deletions cut 3 bases from V and 1 base from J, with 9 bases between. The germline V gene encodes CDR1 LGHNA and CDR2 YNFKEQ. The CDR3 nucleotides are TGTGCCAGCAGCCACCCGGATCGAACTAATGAAAAACTGTTTTTT. This translates into CASSHPDRTNEKLFF.

The chain links TRBV28 to TRBJ2-5; no clear D gene. This CDR3 is 15 amino acids long. CDR1 and CDR2 (germline): MDHEN, SYDVKM. V lost 6 bases and J 1 base, leaving 15 bases between the germline ends. The CDR3 spells CASSLQGRTQETQYF. Here the CDR3 DNA reads TGTGCCAGCAGCCTCCAAGGACGGACCCAAGAGACCCAGTACTTC.

This chain connects TRBV6-2 or TRBV6-3 to TRBJ2-7; tentative D call: TRBD2 (6 bases). This CDR3 contains 15 residues. The V gene lost 0 bases and the J gene lost 3 bases, with 12 bases spanning the gap. From germline, CDR1 is MNHEY and CDR2 SVGEGT. The CDR3 coding sequence is TGTGCCAGCAGTTACTCCGTCGGGGGATACTACGAGCAGTACTTC. Its protein is CASSYSVGGYYEQYF.

The rearrangement links TRBV27 to TRBJ1-1; no firm D call. CDR1 is MNHEY, CDR2 SMNVEV, per germline (reference sequence). The V end was cut by 3 bases, the J end by 1 base, with 9 bases between. The CDR3 covers 14 residues. The CDR3 loop is CASSFMGPNTEAFF. The CDR3 DNA reads TGTGCCAGCAGTTTCATGGGCCCGAACACTGAAGCTTTCTTT.

The chain joins TRBV7-6 to TRBJ1-3; the D gene is possibly TRBD1 (5 bases). Trimming shortened V by 1 base and J by 1 base, and 5 bases separated the two germline ends. Germline values: CDR1 SGHVS, CDR2 FNYEAQ. The CDR3 has 14 amino acids. DNA for the CDR3: TGTGCCAGCAGCTTAGAGGGGTCTGGAAACACCATATATTTT. Translated: CASSLEGSGNTIYF.

As DNA, the CDR3 is TGTGCCAGTAGTATAGGACAAAACTCCTACAATGAGCAGTTCTTC. It is translated as CASSIGQNSYNEQFF. This chain connects TRBV19 to TRBJ2-1; D uncertain. The CDR3 runs to 15 residues. V was cut by 1 base and J by 0 bases, with 7 bases left in between. Germline CDR1 and CDR2: LNHDA and SQIVND (reference sequence).

This chain joins TRBV27 and TRBJ1-1, with a weak D call TRBD1 (6 bases). Per germline, CDR1 MNHEY and CDR2 SMNVEV (reference sequence). Between the trimmed V and J ends, which lost 6 bases and 5 bases, there was a span of 16 bases. The length of the CDR3 is 14 residues. The CDR3 region is CASRLTQGGTEAFF. The CDR3 nucleotides are TGTGCCAGCAGGCTTACACAGGGCGGAACTGAAGCTTTCTTT.

The chain has TRBV11-2 and TRBJ2-2; 12 nucleotides agree with TRBD2. Per the germline V gene, CDR1 is SGHAT and CDR2 is FQNNGV. Trimming at V came to 6 bases and at J to 5 bases, leaving 13 bases not matched to a gene. The CDR3 sequence is 18 residues long. CDR3 in DNA: TGTGCCAGCAGTCTGGCGACTAGCGGGGGCCCCAGGACCGGGGAGCTGTTTTTT. Translating it yields CASSLATSGGPRTGELFF.

Here the CDR3 reads CASGLGLAGVVGDEQFF. The CDR3, as DNA: TGTGCTAGTGGTCTCGGACTAGCGGGAGTTGTGGGCGATGAGCAGTTCTTC. The V gene is TRBV12-5, the J gene TRBJ2-1; 13 bases align to TRBD2. Germline lookup yields CDR1 LGHNT and CDR2 FRNRAP. This CDR3 has 17 amino acids. The J segment lost 8 bases and the V segment lost 5 bases, leaving 12 bases of the junction unmatched. The full variable domain, in which reference TRBV12-5 and TRBJ2-1 provide the parts outside the CDR3, is DARVTQTPRHKVTEMGQEVTMRCQPILGHNTVFWYRQTMMQGLELLAYFRNRAPLDDSGMPKDRFSAEMPDATLATLKIQPSEPRDSAVYFCASGLGLAGVVGDEQFFGPGTRLTVL.

This chain connects TRBV11-2 to TRBJ2-2; perhaps TRBD2 as D (5 bases). The germline V and J ends were trimmed by 2 bases and 10 bases, with 11 bases remaining between them. The CDR3 extends over 13 amino acids. Germline V lookup: CDR1 SGHAT, CDR2 FQNNGV. The chain's CDR3 is CASSLSAREELFF. In DNA form, the CDR3 reads TGTGCCAGCAGCTTAAGCGCCCGGGAGGAGCTGTTTTTT.

The chain uses TRBV6-1 and TRBJ2-1; weak D call: TRBD2 (5 bases). The germline V and J ends were trimmed by 5 bases and 3 bases, with 17 bases remaining between them. The CDR3 extends over 16 amino acids. Germline lookup yields CDR1 MNHNS and CDR2 SASEGT. The CDR3 DNA sequence: TGTGCCAGCAGTACACCCTTTATAGCGAACTACAATGAGCAGTTCTTC. Translation: CASSTPFIANYNEQFF.

The chain couples TRBV19 to TRBJ2-7, with D maybe TRBD1 (5 bases). Germline assignment: CDR1 LNHDA and CDR2 SQIVND (reference sequence). Trimming cost V 6 bases and J 0 bases, with 18 bases left between them. CDR3 length: 16 residues. CDR3 coding DNA: TGTGCCAGTAGCCATGGGTCACAGGTGAGCTCCTACGAGCAGTACTTC. The encoded protein is CASSHGSQVSSYEQYF. The full variable domain, its missing parts supplied by reference TRBV19 and TRBJ2-7, is DGGITQSPKYLFRKEGQNVTLSCEQNLNHDAMYWYRQDPGQGLRLIYYSQIVNDFQKGDIAEGYSVSREKKESFPLTVTSAQKNPTAFYLCASSHGSQVSSYEQYFGPGTRLTVT.

V is TRBV27 and J is TRBJ1-1; a possible D gene is TRBD1 (5 bases). Trimming left V 3 bases short and J 1 base short, with 6 bases between. Looked up from germline, CDR1 is MNHEY and CDR2 is SMNVEV (reference sequence). The CDR3 runs 13 residues. CDR3 in DNA: TGTGCCAGCAGTTTCCAGGGGAACACTGAAGCTTTCTTT. It codes for CASSFQGNTEAFF.

The gene calls are TRBV28 and TRBJ1-2, with D perhaps matching TRBD1 (6 bases). Per germline, CDR1 MDHEN and CDR2 SYDVKM. The CDR3 has 14 residues. With 7 bases removed from V and 4 bases from J, the gap between germline ends came to 16 bases. CDR3 nucleotide sequence: TGTGCCAGCATCCCTCTACAGGGAAGCTATGGCTACACCTTC. Its translation is CASIPLQGSYGYTF.

The CDR3 DNA is TGTGCCAGCAGCCAAAGGGGCTCTAACTATGGCTACACCTTC. Its protein is CASSQRGSNYGYTF. The rearrangement links TRBV4-2 to TRBJ1-2; weak D call: TRBD1 (5 bases). This CDR3 spans 14 amino acids. V lost 2 bases to trimming and J lost 0 bases, with 7 bases between them. Germline V gene sequence: CDR1 LGHNA, CDR2 YNFKEQ.

The V and J genes are TRBV14 and TRBJ2-7, with D tentatively TRBD1 (5 bases). The CDR3 covers 11 residues. Germline V lookup: CDR1 SGHDN, CDR2 FVKESK. The V end was cut by 5 bases, the J end by 5 bases, with 7 bases between. CDR3 nucleotide sequence: TGTGCCAGCAGCAGGGGTAACGAGCAGTACTTC. Encoded protein: CASSRGNEQYF.

V and J are TRBV30 and TRBJ1-2; a weak D match, TRBD1 (6 bases). Germline V gene data show CDR1 as GTSNPN and CDR2 as SVGIG (reference sequence). Trimming stripped 1 base from V and 0 bases from J, with 9 bases between. CDR3 size: 14 residues. The DNA for the CDR3 is TGTGCCTGGAGTGCGGACAGCTCTAACTATGGCTACACCTTC. It translates to CAWSADSSNYGYTF.

This chain uses TRBV6-4 with TRBJ2-3; D gene ambiguous. The CDR3 totals 14 residues. Trimming removed 3 bases at V and 3 bases at J, with 10 bases between. The germline V gene has CDR1 MRHNA and CDR2 SNTAGT. The CDR3 DNA sequence: TGTGCCAGCAGTGATCAGGCCGGAACAGATACGCAGTATTTT. Its translation is CASSDQAGTDTQYF.

The V call is TRBV9, the J call TRBJ2-2, with 8 positions matching TRBD2. The CDR3 contains 20 residues. CDR1 and CDR2 (germline): SGDLS, YYNGEE. J gave up 1 base and V 1 base, and 15 bases lay outside the gene matches. The CDR3 region is CASSVPNPLAGSQNTGELFF. CDR3 DNA: TGTGCCAGCAGCGTACCCAATCCGCTAGCGGGTTCCCAGAACACCGGGGAGCTGTTTTTT.

This chain connects TRBV6-5 to TRBJ2-3; 9 bases agree with TRBD1. Looked up from germline, CDR1 is MNHEY and CDR2 is SVGAGI. CDR3 size: 13 residues. V was pared by 8 bases and J by 3 bases, with 3 bases of the junction left unmatched. CDR3: CASGQGKTDTQYF. DNA of the CDR3: TGTGCCAGCGGACAGGGGAAAACAGATACGCAGTATTTT.

V and J are TRBV9 and TRBJ1-1, with D unclear. The V end lost 3 bases, the J end lost 7 bases, and 13 bases lay between the germline ends. Germline loops: CDR1 SGDLS, CDR2 YYNGEE. The CDR3 sequence is 13 residues long. The CDR3 region is CASSGSGLGEAFF. For the CDR3, the DNA is TGTGCCAGCAGCGGATCGGGGTTGGGTGAAGCTTTCTTT.

The chain joins TRBV6-2 or TRBV6-3 to TRBJ2-1; 8 bases align to TRBD2. The CDR3 length is 17 residues. V lost 5 bases, J lost 4 bases, and 13 bases stayed unmatched. The germline CDR1 and CDR2 sequences are MNHEY and SVGEGT. In DNA, the CDR3 is TGTGCCAGCAGTCCCCTCGTACTAGCGGAACTATACAATGAGCAGTTCTTC. It translates to CASSPLVLAELYNEQFF.

The genes are TRBV20-1 and TRBJ2-5; 7 nucleotides line up with TRBD2. Germline V CDR1 and CDR2: DFQATT, SNEGSKA (reference sequence). CDR3 size: 13 residues. The CDR3 coding sequence is TGCAGCCTCACGGCGGGGGTATGGGAGACCCAGTACTTC. Its translation is CSLTAGVWETQYF.

J is TRBJ1-1 and V is TRBV6-5; TRBD1 matches 7 bases. Unmatched junction bases numbered 6, after V lost 2 bases and J lost 0 bases. The germline V gene encodes CDR1 MNHEY and CDR2 SVGAGI. The length of the CDR3 is 16 residues. In nucleotides, the CDR3 is TGTGCCAGCAGTTACGGATTGACAGGGCTGAACACTGAAGCTTTCTTT. Protein sequence: CASSYGLTGLNTEAFF.

The genes are TRBV9 and TRBJ2-1, with 9 bases matching TRBD1. V lost 4 bases and J lost 3; bases outside the gene matches: 8. The length of the CDR3 is 16 residues. The germline V gene has CDR1 SGDLS and CDR2 YYNGEE. The CDR3 nucleotides read TGTGCCAGCAGCTTTCGAGACAGGGGGTACTACAATGAGCAGTTCTTC. Protein: CASSFRDRGYYNEQFF. Together with reference TRBV9 and TRBJ2-1, the CDR3 gives the full variable domain: DSGVTQTPKHLITATGQRVTLRCSPRSGDLSVYWYQQSLDQGLQFLIQYYNGEERAKGNILERFSAQQFPDLHSELNLSSLELGDSALYFCASSFRDRGYYNEQFFGPGTRLTVL.

The V gene is TRBV28, the J gene TRBJ2-3; 10 nucleotides align to TRBD2. The CDR3 spans 14 residues. CDR1 MDHEN and CDR2 SYDVKM come from the germline V gene. J was trimmed by 3 bases and V by 10 bases; bases with no gene match: 7. The CDR3 spells CATERGGRTDTQYF. The CDR3 DNA reads TGTGCCACCGAGCGGGGGGGTCGGACAGATACGCAGTATTTT.